Presented here are 5 T cell receptor beta chains from one specimen sequenced in a study of cytomegalovirus exposure and HLA in healthy donors. The PCR used 60 Vbeta and 13 Jbeta primers. TCRdb keeps only in-frame clones here, not all; method: immunoSEQ multiplex PCR. There are about 64,000 clones in the sample; roughly two thirds occur only once, and about 3% lies in the top ten. The source material was PBMCs. These receptors were collected from a woman aged 45 to 65 in good health and CMV-seronegative.

This clone was found a few times. This sequence joins TRBV27 and TRBJ2-1; D might be TRBD1 (6 bases). V gave up 8 bases and J gave up 7 bases, with 18 bases separating them. Germline CDR1 and CDR2: MNHEY and SMNVEV (reference sequence). The CDR3 sequence is 14 residues long. DNA for the CDR3: TGTGCCAGCTCACAGGGAGACGGCCGAAATGAGCAGTTCTTC. Its translation is CASSQGDGRNEQFF.

This clone came up a few times. The chain couples TRBV4-2 to TRBJ1-5; 9 nucleotides line up with TRBD1. CDR3 length equals 16 residues. Germline values: CDR1 LGHNA, CDR2 YNFKEQ. V gave up 0 bases and J gave up 6 bases; unmatched junction bases: 6. As DNA, the CDR3 is TGTGCCAGCAGCCAAGACTCGGGACAGGGAGGTCAGCCCCAGCATTTT. Translating gives CASSQDSGQGGQPQHF.

This chain connects TRBV10-3 to TRBJ1-5; TRBD1 agrees at 7 bases. The junction had 8 bases not matched to a gene; V was cut back by 0 bases and J by 6 bases. Germline loops: CDR1 ENHRY, CDR2 SYGVKD. The CDR3 is 16 amino acids. CDR3 coding DNA: TGTGCCATCAGTGAGTCGACTAAACAGGGGATTCAGCCCCAGCATTTT. It yields the protein CAISESTKQGIQPQHF.

This chain uses TRBV4-3 with TRBJ1-4, with a possible D match to TRBD1 (5 bases). CDR3 length: 17 residues. V lost 3 bases and J lost 7, with 21 bases in between. Germline V lookup: CDR1 LGHNA, CDR2 YSLEER. DNA for the CDR3: TGCGCCAGCAGCCATCGCCAGACGGGGGTGACGGGTGAAAAACTGTTTTTT. It translates to CASSHRQTGVTGEKLFF.

V usage is TRBV9 and J usage is TRBJ1-2; 9 nucleotides agree with TRBD1. The germline gives CDR1 SGDLS, CDR2 YYNGEE. J gave up 5 bases and V 0 bases, and 11 bases lay outside the gene matches. CDR3 length: 17 amino acids. The CDR3 loop is CASSVVEFGTGRYGYTF. The CDR3 DNA sequence: TGTGCCAGCAGCGTAGTTGAGTTTGGGACAGGGCGGTATGGCTACACCTTC.